Shown below are 8 T cell receptor beta chains from a single sample sequenced in a study of T cell responses to AZD1222 COVID-19 vaccine. This table comes from immunoSEQ multiplex PCR, and its TCRdb copy is limited to in-frame clones, with some not included. The sample holds roughly 60,000 clones, 60% to 85% seen once. The material sequenced was peripheral blood, taken 28 days after the second AZD1222 dose. The receptors were sampled from an adult who received the AZD1222 COVID-19 vaccine.

This chain's CDR3 is CASSEQGNTIYF. The CDR3 nucleotides read TGTGCCAGCAGTGAACAGGGAAACACCATATATTTT. The chain employs TRBV6-1 and TRBJ1-3; no reliable D call. Per germline, CDR1 MNHNS and CDR2 SASEGT. The ends were cut back, 2 bases at V and 4 bases at J, with 3 bases in the middle. CDR3 length: 12 amino acids.

The chain employs TRBV2 and TRBJ2-3; D gene ambiguous. Germline loops: CDR1 SNHLY, CDR2 FYNNEI. Trimming removed 4 bases at V and 6 bases at J, with 14 bases between. The CDR3 covers 14 residues. DNA of the CDR3: TGTGCCAGCAGTGGGGTTCTGGTTGCGGATACGCAGTATTTT. Its translation is CASSGVLVADTQYF.

The chain recombines TRBV9 with TRBJ2-7; 7 nucleotides line up with TRBD1. Germline V CDR1 and CDR2: SGDLS, YYNGEE. The V segment lost 3 bases and the J segment 3 bases; nucleotides outside the gene matches: 12. This CDR3 is built from 16 residues. Written as DNA, the CDR3 is TGTGCCAGCAGCGCCCCACAGGGGACCTCAAGCTACGAGCAGTACTTC. Translated, it gives CASSAPQGTSSYEQYF.

The chain carries TRBV6-5 and TRBJ2-1; 8 nucleotides agree with TRBD2. The CDR3 spans 16 residues. Per the germline V gene, CDR1 is MNHEY and CDR2 is SVGAGI. Trimming cost V 2 bases and J 0 bases; bases outside gene matches: 3. The chain's CDR3 is CASSYDSGASYNEQFF. The DNA of the CDR3 is TGTGCCAGCAGTTACGATAGCGGGGCCTCCTACAATGAGCAGTTCTTC.

A single count supports this clone. The V call is TRBV9, the J call TRBJ2-3; TRBD2 matches at 8 bases. J gave up 0 bases and V 4 bases, and 7 bases lay outside the gene matches. This CDR3 has 16 residues. The germline V gene encodes CDR1 SGDLS and CDR2 YYNGEE. As DNA, the CDR3 is TGTGCCAGCAGCCCTCGAGCGGGGGCTAGCACAGATACGCAGTATTTT. Amino acid sequence: CASSPRAGASTDTQYF.

This chain uses TRBV6-6 with TRBJ1-3; 10 positions agree with TRBD1. Per the germline V gene, CDR1 is MNHNY and CDR2 is SVGAGI (reference sequence). The CDR3 extends over 16 amino acids. J was trimmed by 4 bases and V by 6 bases; bases with no gene match: 9. CDR3 in DNA: TGTGCCAGCAGGGAGACAGGGGGCTTGGGAGGAAACACCATATATTTT. Translation gives CASRETGGLGGNTIYF.

The gene calls are TRBV7-2 and TRBJ2-4, with TRBD2 as a possible D gene (6 bases). Germline V gene sequence: CDR1 SGHTA, CDR2 FQGNSA. V dropped 5 bases and J dropped 7 bases, with 15 bases sitting between them. This CDR3 comprises 14 residues. This chain's CDR3 is CASSPGWGGNIQYF. DNA of the CDR3: TGTGCCAGCAGCCCCGGGTGGGGAGGTAACATTCAGTACTTC.

This chain links TRBV5-6 with TRBJ1-5; D is unresolved. Deletions cut 4 bases from V and 5 bases from J, with 7 bases between. The CDR3 spans 12 residues. In germline, CDR1 is SGHDT, CDR2 YYEEEE. CDR3 bases: TGTGCCAGCAGCGTGCTGGATCAGCCCCAGCATTTT. It yields the protein CASSVLDQPQHF. The full variable domain, rest sourced from reference TRBV5-6 and TRBJ1-5, is DAGVTQSPTHLIKTRGQQVTLRCSPKSGHDTVSWYQQALGQGPQFIFQYYEEEERQRGNFPDRFSGHQFPNYSSELNVNALLLGDSALYLCASSVLDQPQHFGDGTRLSIL.